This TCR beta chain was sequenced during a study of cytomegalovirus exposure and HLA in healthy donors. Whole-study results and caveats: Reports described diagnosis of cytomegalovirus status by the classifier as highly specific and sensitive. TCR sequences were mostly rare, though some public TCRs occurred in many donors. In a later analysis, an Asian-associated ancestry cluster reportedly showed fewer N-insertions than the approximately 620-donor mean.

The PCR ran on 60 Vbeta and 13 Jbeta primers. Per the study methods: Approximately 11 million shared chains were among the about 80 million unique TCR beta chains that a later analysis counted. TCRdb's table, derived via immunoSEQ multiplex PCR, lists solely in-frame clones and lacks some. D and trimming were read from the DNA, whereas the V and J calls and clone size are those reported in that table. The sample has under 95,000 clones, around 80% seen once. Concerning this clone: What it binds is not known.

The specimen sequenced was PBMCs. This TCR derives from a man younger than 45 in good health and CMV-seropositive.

The DNA of the CDR3 is TGTGCCAGTCGAACTAGCGGGAAGGGGAATGAGCAGTTCTTC. Protein sequence: CASRTSGKGNEQFF. The chain joins TRBV7-9 to TRBJ2-1, with TRBD2 identical over 10 bases. The CDR3 spans 14 residues. The V segment lost 9 bases and the J segment 7 bases; nucleotides outside the gene matches: 9. The germline gives CDR1 SEHNR, CDR2 FQNEAQ (reference sequence). The full variable domain, in which reference TRBV7-9 and TRBJ2-1 provide the parts outside the CDR3, is DTGVSQNPRHKITKRGQNVTFRCDPISEHNRLYWYRQTLGQGPEFLTYFQNEAQLEKSRLLSDRFSAERPKGSFSTLEIQRTEQGDSAMYLCASRTSGKGNEQFFGPGTRLTVL.